This record covers a single T cell receptor (beta chain). Donors were healthy HIV-negative adults without recent acute infections or vaccinations. Into CD45RA+ naive and CD45RA-negative memory subsets, the CD4+ cells were split. The data were taken from a study of shared clonotypes between healthy human individuals. Overall study context: Two women and three men aged 18 to 49 made up the donors.

Clones were sequenced by immunoSEQ multiplex PCR, and TCRdb holds only the in-frame ones, with some missing. The sample lists about 2.4 million clones; 85% to 95% were seen once. V lost 2 bases and J lost 8; bases outside the gene matches: 10. Germline CDR1 and CDR2: SGHKS and YYEKEE (reference sequence). The CDR3 contains 17 residues. This chain joins TRBV5-5 and TRBJ1-6; 10 bases agree with TRBD1. The sequence was collected from a man in his late teens or twenties in good health. Sequenced sample: naive CD4+ T cells sorted from blood. Subset described: CD45RA+ positively selected. CDR3 in amino acids: CASSFLPTGGEYSPLHF. The CDR3 bases are TGTGCCAGCAGCTTCTTGCCGACAGGGGGCGAGTATTCACCCCTCCACTTT.